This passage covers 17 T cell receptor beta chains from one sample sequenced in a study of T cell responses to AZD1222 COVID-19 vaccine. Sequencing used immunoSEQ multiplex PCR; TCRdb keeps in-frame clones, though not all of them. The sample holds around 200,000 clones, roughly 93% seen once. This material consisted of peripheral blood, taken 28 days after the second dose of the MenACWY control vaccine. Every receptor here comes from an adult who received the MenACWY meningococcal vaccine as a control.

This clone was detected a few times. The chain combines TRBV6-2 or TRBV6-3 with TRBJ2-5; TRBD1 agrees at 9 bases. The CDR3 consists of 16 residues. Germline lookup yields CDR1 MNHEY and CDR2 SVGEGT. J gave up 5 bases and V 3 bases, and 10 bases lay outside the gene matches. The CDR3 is CASSYFPGQGMETQYF. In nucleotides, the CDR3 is TGTGCCAGCAGTTATTTCCCCGGACAGGGGATGGAGACCCAGTACTTC.

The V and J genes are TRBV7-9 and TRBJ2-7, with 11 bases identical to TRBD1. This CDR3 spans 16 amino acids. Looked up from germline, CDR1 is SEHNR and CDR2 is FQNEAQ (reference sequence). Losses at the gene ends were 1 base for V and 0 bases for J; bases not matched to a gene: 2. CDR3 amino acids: CASSLVGQGASYEQYF. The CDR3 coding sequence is TGTGCCAGCAGCTTAGTTGGACAGGGGGCCTCCTACGAGCAGTACTTC.

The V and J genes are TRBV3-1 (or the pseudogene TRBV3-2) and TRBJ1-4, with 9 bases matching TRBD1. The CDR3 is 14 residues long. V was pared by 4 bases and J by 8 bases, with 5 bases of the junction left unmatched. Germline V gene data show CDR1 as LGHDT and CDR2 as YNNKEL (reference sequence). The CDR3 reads CASSPRDRVEKLFF. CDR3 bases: TGTGCCAGCAGCCCCCGGGACAGGGTGGAAAAACTGTTTTTT.

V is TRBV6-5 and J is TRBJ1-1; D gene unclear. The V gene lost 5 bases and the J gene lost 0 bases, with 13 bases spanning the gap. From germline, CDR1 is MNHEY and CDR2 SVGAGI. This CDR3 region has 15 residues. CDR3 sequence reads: CASSPEPAMNTEAFF. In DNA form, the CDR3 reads TGTGCCAGCAGTCCCGAGCCAGCTATGAACACTGAAGCTTTCTTT.

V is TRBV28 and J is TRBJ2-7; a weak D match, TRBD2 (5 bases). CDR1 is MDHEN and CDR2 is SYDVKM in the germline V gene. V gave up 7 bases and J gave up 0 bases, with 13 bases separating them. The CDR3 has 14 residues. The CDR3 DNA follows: TGTGCCAGCACCCTCGTGGGGAGCTCCTACGAGCAGTACTTC. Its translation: CASTLVGSSYEQYF.

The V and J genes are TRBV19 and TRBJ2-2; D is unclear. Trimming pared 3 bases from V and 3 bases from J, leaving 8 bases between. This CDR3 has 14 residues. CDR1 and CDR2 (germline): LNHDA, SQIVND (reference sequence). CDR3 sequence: CASSMVTHTGELFF. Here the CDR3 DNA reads TGTGCCAGTAGTATGGTGACACACACCGGGGAGCTGTTTTTT.

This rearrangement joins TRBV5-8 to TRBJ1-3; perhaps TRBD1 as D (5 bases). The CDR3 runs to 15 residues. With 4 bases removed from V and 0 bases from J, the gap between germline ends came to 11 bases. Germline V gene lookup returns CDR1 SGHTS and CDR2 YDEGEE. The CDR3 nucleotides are TGTGCCAGCAGCCGGGACGGGTACTCTGGAAACACCATATATTTT. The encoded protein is CASSRDGYSGNTIYF. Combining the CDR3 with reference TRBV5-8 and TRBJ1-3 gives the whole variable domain EAGVTQSPTHLIKTRGQQATLRCSPISGHTSVYWYQQALGLGLQFLLWYDEGEERNRGNFPPRFSGRQFPNYSSELNVNALELEDSALYLCASSRDGYSGNTIYFGEGSWLTVV.

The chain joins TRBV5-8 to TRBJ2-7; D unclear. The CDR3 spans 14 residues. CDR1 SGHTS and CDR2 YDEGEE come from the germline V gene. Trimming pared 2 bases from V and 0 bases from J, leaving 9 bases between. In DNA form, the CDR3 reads TGTGCCAGCAGCTTAACCCGGCCCTCCTACGAGCAGTACTTC. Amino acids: CASSLTRPSYEQYF. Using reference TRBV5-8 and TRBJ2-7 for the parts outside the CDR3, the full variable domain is EAGVTQSPTHLIKTRGQQATLRCSPISGHTSVYWYQQALGLGLQFLLWYDEGEERNRGNFPPRFSGRQFPNYSSELNVNALELEDSALYLCASSLTRPSYEQYFGPGTRLTVT.

The CDR3 protein is CATSDSLDRSEGGYTF. The DNA for the CDR3 is TGTGCCACCAGTGATTCCCTCGACAGGTCTGAAGGCGGCTACACCTTC. V and J are TRBV24-1 and TRBJ1-2, with D maybe TRBD1 (6 bases). Per the germline V gene, CDR1 is KGHDR and CDR2 is SFDVKD. The germline V and J ends were trimmed by 2 bases and 8 bases, with 20 bases remaining between them. The CDR3 has 16 amino acids.

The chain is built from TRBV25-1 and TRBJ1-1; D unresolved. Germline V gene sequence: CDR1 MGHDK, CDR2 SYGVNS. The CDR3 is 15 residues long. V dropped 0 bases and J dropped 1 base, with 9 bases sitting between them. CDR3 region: CASSEYGPGNTEAFF. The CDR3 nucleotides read TGTGCCAGCAGTGAATACGGTCCGGGGAACACTGAAGCTTTCTTT. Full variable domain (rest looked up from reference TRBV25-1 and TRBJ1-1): EADIYQTPRYLVIGTGKKITLECSQTMGHDKMYWYQQDPGMELHLIHYSYGVNSTEKGDLSSESTVSRIRTEHFPLTLESARPSHTSQYLCASSEYGPGNTEAFFGQGTRLTVV.

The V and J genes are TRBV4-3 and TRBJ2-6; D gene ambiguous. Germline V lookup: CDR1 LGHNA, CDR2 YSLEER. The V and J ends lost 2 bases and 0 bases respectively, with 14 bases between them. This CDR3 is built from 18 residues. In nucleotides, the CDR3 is TGCGCCAGCAGCCAATTCGGCGGAGCCTACTCTGGGGCCAACGTCCTGACTTTC. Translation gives CASSQFGGAYSGANVLTF.

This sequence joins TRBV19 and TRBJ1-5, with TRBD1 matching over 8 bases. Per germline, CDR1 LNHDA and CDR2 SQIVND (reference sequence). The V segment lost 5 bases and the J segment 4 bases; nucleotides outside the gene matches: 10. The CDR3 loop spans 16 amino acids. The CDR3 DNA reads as TGTGCCAGTAGTCAGACAGGGGAGCTTGAAAATCAGCCCCAGCATTTT. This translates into CASSQTGELENQPQHF.

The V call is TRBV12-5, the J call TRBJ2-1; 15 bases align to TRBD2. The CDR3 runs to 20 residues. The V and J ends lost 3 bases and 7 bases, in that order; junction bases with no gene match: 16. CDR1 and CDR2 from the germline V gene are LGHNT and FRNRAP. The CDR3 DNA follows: TGTGCTAGTGGTTTAGTGGACACCTGGACTAGCGGGGGGGTTAGAAATGAGCAGTTCTTC. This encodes CASGLVDTWTSGGVRNEQFF.

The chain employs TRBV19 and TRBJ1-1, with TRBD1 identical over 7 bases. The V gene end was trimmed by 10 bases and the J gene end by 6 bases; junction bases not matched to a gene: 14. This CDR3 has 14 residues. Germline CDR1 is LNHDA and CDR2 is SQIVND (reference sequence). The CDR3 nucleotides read TGTGCCACCCAGGGGGGGACCGGCGCCTCTGAAGCTTTCTTT. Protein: CATQGGTGASEAFF.

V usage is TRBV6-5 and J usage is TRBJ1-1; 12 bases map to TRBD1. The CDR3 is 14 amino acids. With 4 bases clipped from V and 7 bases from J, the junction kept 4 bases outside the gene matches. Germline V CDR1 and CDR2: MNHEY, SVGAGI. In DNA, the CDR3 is TGTGCCAGCAGTTGGGACAGGGGGCGCGGTGAAGCTTTCTTT. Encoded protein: CASSWDRGRGEAFF.

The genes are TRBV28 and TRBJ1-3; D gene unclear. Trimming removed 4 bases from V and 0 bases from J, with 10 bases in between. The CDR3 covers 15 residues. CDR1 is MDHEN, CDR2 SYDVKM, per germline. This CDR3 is CASSSWSRSGNTIYF. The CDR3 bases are TGTGCCAGCAGTTCCTGGTCACGCTCTGGAAACACCATATATTTT. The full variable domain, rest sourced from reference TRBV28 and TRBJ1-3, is DVKVTQSSRYLVKRTGEKVFLECVQDMDHENMFWYRQDPGLGLRLIYFSYDVKMKEKGDIPEGYSVSREKKERFSLILESASTNQTSMYLCASSSWSRSGNTIYFGEGSWLTVV.

The CDR3 loop reads CAWSQGQGEGEQYF. DNA of the CDR3: TGTGCCTGGAGTCAAGGACAGGGAGAGGGAGAGCAGTACTTC. The chain recombines TRBV30 with TRBJ2-7; 8 bases line up with TRBD1. The CDR3 has 14 residues. With 2 bases clipped from V and 7 bases from J, the junction kept 10 bases outside the gene matches. The germline V gene has CDR1 GTSNPN and CDR2 SVGIG (reference sequence).